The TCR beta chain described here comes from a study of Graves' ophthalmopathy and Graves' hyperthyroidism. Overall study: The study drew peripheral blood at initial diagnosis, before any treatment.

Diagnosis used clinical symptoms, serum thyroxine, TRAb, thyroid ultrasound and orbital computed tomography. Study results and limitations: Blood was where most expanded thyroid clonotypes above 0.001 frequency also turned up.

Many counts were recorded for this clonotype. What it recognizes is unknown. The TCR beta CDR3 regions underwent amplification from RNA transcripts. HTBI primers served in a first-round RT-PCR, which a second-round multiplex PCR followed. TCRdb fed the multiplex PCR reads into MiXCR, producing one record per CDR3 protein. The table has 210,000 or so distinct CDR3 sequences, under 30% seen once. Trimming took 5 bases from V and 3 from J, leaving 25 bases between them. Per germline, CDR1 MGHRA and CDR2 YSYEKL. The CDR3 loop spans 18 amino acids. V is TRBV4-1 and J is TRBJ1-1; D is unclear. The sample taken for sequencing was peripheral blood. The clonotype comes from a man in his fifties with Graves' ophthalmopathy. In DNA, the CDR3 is TGCGCCAGCAGCTTTAGGTCGGATTTCGGAACCTTGGACACTGAAGCTTTCTTT. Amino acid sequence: CASSFRSDFGTLDTEAFF.